The 25 T cell receptor beta chains presented below share a single source sample, sequenced in a study of control samples from healthy donors and cancer patients. Sequencing was performed with immunoSEQ multiplex PCR; in TCRdb, only in-frame clones are kept and a portion is missing. The table has 170,000 or so clones, around 96% seen once. The specimen was blood. The receptors here all came from a woman between 40 and 55 years old in good health.

This rearrangement joins TRBV7-2 to TRBJ2-3; 13 bases line up with TRBD2. Germline CDR1 and CDR2: SGHTA and FQGNSA. This CDR3 region has 17 residues. Unmatched junction bases numbered 3, after V lost 0 bases and J lost 3 bases. CDR3 bases: TGTGCCAGCAGCTTAGCGGGGACTAGCGGGGCGACAGATACGCAGTATTTT. Its translation: CASSLAGTSGATDTQYF.

As for this clone: One end of the junction is discordant with germline, which a read error may explain. The rearrangement links TRBV5-1 to TRBJ1-1; D possibly corresponds to TRBD1 (5 bases). CDR1 is SGHRS, CDR2 YFSETQ, per germline. The CDR3 is 16 residues long. CDR3 protein: CASGFSPQGDLAEAFF. The CDR3 DNA follows: TGCGCCAGCGGCTTCAGCCCCCAGGGCGATCTGGCTGAAGCTTTCTTT.

The chain recombines TRBV14 with TRBJ1-6; D might be TRBD1 (5 bases). This CDR3 is 14 amino acids long. CDR1 is SGHDN and CDR2 is FVKESK in the germline V gene. V shed 3 bases and J shed 12 bases, with 15 bases lying between them. This CDR3 reads CASSQIDSRRPLHF. CDR3 bases: TGTGCCAGCAGCCAGATTGACAGCAGGAGACCCCTCCACTTT.

The chain couples TRBV15 to TRBJ2-7; possibly TRBD2 for D (6 bases). V was pared by 0 bases and J by 4 bases, with 10 bases between. CDR1 and CDR2 (germline): LNHNV, YYDKDF (reference sequence). The CDR3 contains 14 residues. The CDR3 is CATSRDPGEYEQYF. CDR3 sequence (DNA): TGTGCCACCAGCAGAGATCCGGGGGAGTACGAGCAGTACTTC. The full variable domain, with the rest looked up from reference TRBV15 and TRBJ2-7, is DAMVIQNPRYQVTQFGKPVTLSCSQTLNHNVMYWYQQKSSQAPKLLFHYYDKDFNNEADTPDNFQSRRPNTSFCFLDIRSPGLGDTAMYLCATSRDPGEYEQYFGPGTRLTVT.

The chain combines TRBV4-3 with TRBJ2-7, with a weak D call TRBD1 (6 bases). CDR1 and CDR2 from the germline V gene are LGHNA and YSLEER. V was shortened by 1 base and J by 6 bases, with 13 bases between the two germline ends. The CDR3 length is 14 residues. In DNA form, the CDR3 reads TGCGCCAGCAGCCAAGTTACTGGGGGCCGCGAGCAGTACTTC. It yields the protein CASSQVTGGREQYF.

The V gene is TRBV27, the J gene TRBJ1-4; 7 bases line up with TRBD1. CDR3 size: 15 residues. The germline CDR1 and CDR2 sequences are MNHEY and SMNVEV (reference sequence). Trimming took 5 bases from V and 8 from J; bases not matched to a gene: 11. CDR3: CASSRADRASEKLFF. The CDR3 region has the DNA TGTGCCAGCAGTCGCGCCGACAGGGCGAGCGAAAAACTGTTTTTT.

This sequence joins TRBV7-2 and TRBJ2-5, with 11 positions matching TRBD2. The germline CDR1 and CDR2 sequences are SGHTA and FQGNSA. The CDR3 has 15 amino acids. V shed 5 bases and J 3 bases; nucleotides not matched to a gene: 5. The DNA for the CDR3 is TGTGCCAGCAGCCCGGGACTAGCGGATAAAGAGACCCAGTACTTC. This translates into CASSPGLADKETQYF. Variable domain in full (rest from reference TRBV7-2 and TRBJ2-5): GAGVSQSPSNKVTEKGKDVELRCDPISGHTALYWYRQSLGQGLEFLIYFQGNSAPDKSGLPSDRFSAERTGGSVSTLTIQRTQQEDSAVYLCASSPGLADKETQYFGPGTRLLVL.

The rearrangement uses TRBV29-1 and TRBJ1-1, with D unclear. CDR1 and CDR2 (germline): SQVTM, ANQGSEA. V was clipped by 3 bases and J by 5 bases, with 7 bases between them. The CDR3 spans 11 residues. The DNA for the CDR3 is TGCAGCGTTGATATGCGGACTGAAGCTTTCTTT. This gives the protein CSVDMRTEAFF.

The chain employs TRBV4-3 and TRBJ1-2; D is possibly TRBD1 (6 bases). Germline values: CDR1 LGHNA, CDR2 YSLEER. V was shortened by 0 bases and J by 7 bases, with 24 bases between the two germline ends. The CDR3 is made up of 18 amino acids. The CDR3 DNA reads TGCGCCAGCAGCCAAGAGGGGCCCGGGGGCGGGAGGGGCCGTGGCTACACCTTC. It encodes CASSQEGPGGGRGRGYTF.

This clone was recorded only once. The chain uses TRBV6-6 and TRBJ1-1; D not resolved. CDR3 length: 12 residues. From germline, CDR1 is MNHNY and CDR2 SVGAGI (reference sequence). V was shortened by 0 bases and J by 4 bases, with 3 bases between the two germline ends. CDR3 DNA: TGTGCCAGCAGTTACTCATCCACTGAAGCTTTCTTT. Encoded protein: CASSYSSTEAFF.

The CDR3 is CASSRTGLMFF. CDR3 bases: TGTGCCAGCAGTCGGACAGGGCTGATGTTTTTT. V gene TRBV12-3 or TRBV12-4 combines with J gene TRBJ2-2; 8 nucleotides agree with TRBD1. The CDR3 runs 11 residues. Unmatched junction bases numbered 5, after V lost 5 bases and J lost 15 bases.

The rearrangement uses TRBV9 and TRBJ1-2; D is uncertain. The germline V gene has CDR1 SGDLS and CDR2 YYNGEE. The germline V and J ends were trimmed by 0 bases and 0 bases, with 9 bases remaining between them. This CDR3 spans 15 amino acids. The CDR3 region has the DNA TGTGCCAGCAGCGTAGAGGCGGCGGCTAACTATGGCTACACCTTC. Residues: CASSVEAAANYGYTF.

The V and J genes are TRBV10-3 and TRBJ2-2; 7 bases align to TRBD2. V lost 7 bases, J lost 3 bases, and 5 bases stayed unmatched. The CDR3 has 14 residues. Germline V gene data show CDR1 as ENHRY and CDR2 as SYGVKD. For the CDR3, the DNA is TGTGCCATCACCGCGGGAGCGGACACCGGGGAGCTGTTTTTT. It translates to CAITAGADTGELFF.

The rearrangement joins TRBV18 to TRBJ2-7; 8 nucleotides line up with TRBD1. The junction had 8 bases not matched to a gene; V was cut back by 6 bases and J by 1 base. Germline V gives CDR1 KGHSH, CDR2 LQKENI. CDR3 length: 15 amino acids. DNA of the CDR3: TGTGCCAGCTCGCTTGCAGGGGGCCTGTCCTACGAGCAGTACTTC. Its translation is CASSLAGGLSYEQYF.

The chain joins TRBV2 to TRBJ1-1, with a possible D match to TRBD1 (6 bases). The germline CDR1 and CDR2 sequences are SNHLY and FYNNEI. The CDR3 extends over 14 amino acids. Trimming pared 6 bases from V and 7 bases from J, leaving 18 bases between. The CDR3 sequence: CASRPGRGAVEAFF. In nucleotides, the CDR3 is TGTGCCAGCAGACCCGGACGGGGGGCAGTTGAAGCTTTCTTT.

The chain is built from TRBV19 and TRBJ1-2, with D possibly TRBD1 on 6 matching bases. Trimming shortened V by 4 bases and J by 6 bases, and 12 bases separated the two germline ends. The length of the CDR3 is 13 residues. In germline, CDR1 is LNHDA, CDR2 SQIVND (reference sequence). CDR3: CASSTTGSDGYTF. The CDR3 DNA is TGTGCCAGTAGTACGACAGGTAGCGATGGCTACACCTTC.

The V and J genes are TRBV6-6 and TRBJ2-7; 7 nucleotides match TRBD1. The V segment lost 5 bases and the J segment 0 bases; nucleotides outside the gene matches: 10. This CDR3 spans 16 amino acids. Germline CDR1 is MNHNY and CDR2 is SVGAGI (reference sequence). The CDR3 reads CASSPGTELSSYEQYF. DNA of the CDR3: TGTGCCAGCAGTCCCGGGACAGAACTAAGCTCCTACGAGCAGTACTTC.

This chain connects TRBV29-1 to TRBJ1-2, with D maybe TRBD1 (5 bases). CDR1 and CDR2 (germline): SQVTM, ANQGSEA. The CDR3 loop spans 13 amino acids. The germline V and J ends were trimmed by 7 bases and 5 bases, with 17 bases remaining between them. CDR3 bases: TGCAGCGGATTGGGAGGGACCCATTATGGCTACACCTTC. It encodes CSGLGGTHYGYTF.

The rearrangement uses TRBV11-3 and TRBJ2-1; tentatively, D is TRBD2 (5 bases). The CDR3 length is 13 residues. Trimming removed 1 base from V and 5 bases from J, with 6 bases in between. The germline CDR1 and CDR2 sequences are SGHNT and YENEEA. This CDR3 is CASSLGEHNEQFF. For the CDR3, the DNA is TGTGCCAGCAGCTTAGGGGAGCACAATGAGCAGTTCTTC.

The CDR3 sequence is CASSADRGLYNEQFF. CDR3 DNA: TGTGCCAGCAGCGCGGACAGGGGGCTTTACAATGAGCAGTTCTTC. V usage is TRBV7-7 and J usage is TRBJ2-1; the match to TRBD1 covers 11 bases. Germline-derived CDR1 and CDR2 are SSHAT and FNYEAQ (reference sequence). The ends lost 5 bases at V and 4 bases at J; junction bases unmatched: 4. The CDR3 spans 15 residues.

This clone is termed medium-sized. This sequence joins TRBV19 and TRBJ1-5; 8 bases agree with TRBD1. Trimming cost V 3 bases and J 3 bases; bases outside gene matches: 4. Germline assignment: CDR1 LNHDA and CDR2 SQIVND (reference sequence). The CDR3 is 15 residues long. CDR3 nucleotide sequence: TGTGCCAGTAGTATTAGGACAGGGATCAATCAGCCCCAGCATTTT. This gives the protein CASSIRTGINQPQHF.

This sequence joins TRBV5-4 and TRBJ1-2, with D maybe TRBD1 (6 bases). V was trimmed by 3 bases and J by 4 bases, leaving 10 bases between them. Germline values: CDR1 SGHNT, CDR2 YYREEE (reference sequence). This CDR3 contains 13 residues. CDR3 residues: CASSSTGFYGYTF. The CDR3 bases are TGTGCCAGCAGCTCTACAGGGTTCTATGGCTACACCTTC.

The V gene is TRBV27, the J gene TRBJ2-7; 7 positions match TRBD2. Trimming removed 3 bases from V and 5 bases from J; junction bases left unmatched: 7. CDR3 size: 14 residues. Per germline, CDR1 MNHEY and CDR2 SMNVEV (reference sequence). This CDR3 is CASSFAGAAHEQYF. CDR3 DNA: TGTGCCAGCAGTTTTGCGGGAGCGGCCCACGAGCAGTACTTC.

The chain recombines TRBV29-1 with TRBJ2-3; possible D gene TRBD1, 6 bases. This CDR3 contains 14 residues. Germline V lookup: CDR1 SQVTM, CDR2 ANQGSEA. The germline V and J ends were trimmed by 3 bases and 2 bases, with 12 bases remaining between them. The CDR3 protein is CSVDHRVSTDTQYF. The DNA for the CDR3 is TGCAGCGTTGACCACAGGGTGTCCACAGATACGCAGTATTTT.

This clone was detected only once. The V gene is TRBV6-2 or TRBV6-3, the J gene TRBJ2-3; no definite D call. Germline CDR1 reads MNHEY; CDR2 reads SVGEGT. The CDR3 consists of 13 residues. The V end was cut by 5 bases, the J end by 0 bases, with 6 bases between. CDR3 residues: CASSPVSTDTQYF. The DNA of the CDR3 is TGTGCCAGCAGTCCCGTAAGCACAGATACGCAGTATTTT.